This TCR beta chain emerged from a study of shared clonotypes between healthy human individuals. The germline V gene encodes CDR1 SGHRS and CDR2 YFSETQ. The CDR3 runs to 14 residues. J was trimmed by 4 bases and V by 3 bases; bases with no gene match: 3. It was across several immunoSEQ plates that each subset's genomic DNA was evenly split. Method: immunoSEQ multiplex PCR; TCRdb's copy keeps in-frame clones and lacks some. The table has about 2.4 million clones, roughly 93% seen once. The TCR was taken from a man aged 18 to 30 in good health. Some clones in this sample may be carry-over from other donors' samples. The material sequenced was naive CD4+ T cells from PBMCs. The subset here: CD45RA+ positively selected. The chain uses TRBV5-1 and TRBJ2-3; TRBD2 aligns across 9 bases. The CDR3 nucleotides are TGCGCCAGCAGCTCGGTAGCGGGAGCAGATACGCAGTATTTT. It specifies CASSSVAGADTQYF.